This T cell receptor beta chain was found in a study of cytomegalovirus exposure and HLA in healthy donors. Study-wide background: The 600 to 800 first-cohort repertoires shared a platform with the 120 or so validation repertoires, as reported in a later analysis. Study-level points and caveats: Whilst most TCR sequences proved rare, a subset of public TCRs occurred across many donors. The listing of roughly 160 TCR beta chains classed them as cytomegalovirus-associated.

Comments on this clone: Its antigen is as yet unknown.

Assay: immunoSEQ multiplex PCR; the TCRdb copy retains only in-frame clones and omits some. The table shows about 160,000 clones, with about 85% occurring only once. The receptor was derived from a man aged 25-40 years in good health and CMV-seropositive. Specimen: PBMCs.

The CDR3 nucleotides are TGTGCCAGTAGTTCCCGGGAGACTCAAGATACGCAGTATTTT. It translates to CASSSRETQDTQYF. The V and J genes are TRBV19 and TRBJ2-3, with D possibly being TRBD2 (6 bases). The V gene lost 5 bases and the J gene lost 5 bases, with 14 bases spanning the gap. This CDR3 comprises 14 residues. Germline CDR1 is LNHDA and CDR2 is SQIVND (reference sequence).